This is a list of T cell receptor beta chains from one sample in a study of regulatory T cells in long-lasting Graves disease. TCRdb analysed the multiplex PCR reads with MiXCR anew, one entry per CDR3 protein. The sample comprises 350,000 to 500,000 distinct CDR3 sequences, around 20% of which are singletons, and roughly an eighth rests with the top ten. The starting material was peripheral blood mononuclear cells (PBMCs), obtained when the disease was refractory, from a patient treated with antithyroid drugs. All receptors derive from a female donor with Graves disease. CDR3s include the opening cysteine and the closing phenylalanine or tryptophan. Each record gives: D gene, V gene, J gene, clone size, CDR3 length, CDR3 DNA, CDR3 protein. The D gene is left open where the match is weak. Clone size is shown for a subset of rows, as once, few, many or a class of expanded clone.

TRBD2	TRBV20-1	TRBJ2-2	many	13	TGCAGTGCTAGGGGACTATCCCAGGGGGAGCTGTTTTTT	CSARGLSQGELFF
.	TRBV28	TRBJ2-3	.	14	TGTGCCAGCAGTTTGAGGCTGGGTACAGATACGCAGTATTTT	CASSLRLGTDTQYF
TRBD2	TRBV27	TRBJ2-2	few	16	TGTGCCAGCAGTTTAGGACTAGCGGGAGTATTCGGGGAGCTGTTTTTT	CASSLGLAGVFGELFF
.	TRBV14	TRBJ2-5	.	15	TGTGCCAGCAGCCGGACTGTAGGACGCCCCGGGACCCAGTACTTC	CASSRTVGRPGTQYF
TRBD1	TRBV15	TRBJ2-2	many	13	TGTGCCACCGGGGACAGAAACACCGGGGAGCTGTTTTTT	CATGDRNTGELFF
.	TRBV2	TRBJ2-2	many	12	TGTGCCAGCAATAAGAACACCGGGGAGCTGTTTTTT	CASNKNTGELFF
.	TRBV6-2/TRBV6-3	TRBJ2-6	.	15	TGTGCCAGCAGACACCCGCGGTCTGGGGCCAACGTCCCGACTTTC	CASRHPRSGANVPTF
.	TRBV27	TRBJ1-3	many	14	TGTGCCAGCAGTTTACGGGGTGGGGGAAACACCATATATTTT	CASSLRGGGNTIYF
TRBD1	TRBV12-3/TRBV12-4	TRBJ1-6	.	15	TGTGCCAGCAGTTTCCGGGACAGGATGGATTCACCCCTCCACTTT	CASSFRDRMDSPLHF
TRBD1	TRBV5-6	TRBJ2-7	once	15	TGTGCCAGCAGCCCTGGACAGGTCAGTCCCTACGAGCAGTACTTC	CASSPGQVSPYEQYF
.	TRBV27	TRBJ2-7	few	17	TGTGCCGGCAGCCTGTTTTCCCGACAGGATATTTCCTACGAGCAGTACTTC	CAGSLFSRQDISYEQYF
.	TRBV6-2/TRBV6-3	TRBJ1-2	few	13	TGTGCCAGCAGTTACCAGGGGCAGTCTGGCTACACCTTC	CASSYQGQSGYTF
TRBD2	TRBV28	TRBJ2-7	many	15	TGTGCCAGCAGTGCAAAAGCGGGAGTAAAAGACGAGCAGTACTTC	CASSAKAGVKDEQYF
.	TRBV20-1	TRBJ2-2	.	16	TGCAGTGCTAGGGGGTTGGGGGGAGAGGGCACCGGGGAGCTGTTTTTT	CSARGLGGEGTGELFF
.	TRBV5-8	TRBJ1-5	.	15	TGTGCCAGCAGCTTGGTAGGACACCACAATCAGCCCCAGCATTTT	CASSLVGHHNQPQHF
.	TRBV7-6	TRBJ2-7	many	13	TGTGCCAGCAGCTTAGACGAAACCTACGAGCAGTACTTC	CASSLDETYEQYF
.	TRBV28	TRBJ2-2	.	16	TGTGCCAGCAGCTCTATAGGTAGTTGGGACACCGGGGAGCTGTTTTTT	CASSSIGSWDTGELFF
.	TRBV15	TRBJ2-5	few	16	TGTGCCACCAGCAGCCAACCTCCGGGGCAGCTAGAGACCCAGTACTTC	CATSSQPPGQLETQYF
TRBD2	TRBV27	TRBJ2-7	.	14	TGTGCCAGCACGGCGGGGGGCCCTATAGGGGAGCAGTACTTC	CASTAGGPIGEQYF
TRBD1	TRBV4-1	TRBJ1-2	few	15	TGCGCCAGCAGCCCGGGACAGGGGTCGTACGATGGCTACACCTTC	CASSPGQGSYDGYTF
TRBD2	TRBV20-1	TRBJ2-6	.	21	TGCAGTGCTAGGCGGACTAGCGGGAGCGAGGGCGTCGGCTCTGGGGCCAACGTCCTGACTTTC	CSARRTSGSEGVGSGANVLTF
TRBD2	TRBV20-1	TRBJ2-1	.	17	TGCAGTGCTAGAGGCGCGACTAGCGGGAGTCACTACAATGAGCAGTTCTTC	CSARGATSGSHYNEQFF
.	TRBV25-1	TRBJ2-2	few	16	TGTGCCAGCAGTGAATTTGGCGGGGAGAACACCGGGGAGCTGTTTTTT	CASSEFGGENTGELFF
TRBD2	TRBV6-1	TRBJ2-1	many	16	TGTGCCAGTTCCTTAGCGGGGGCGGTTCTATACAATGAGCAGTTCTTC	CASSLAGAVLYNEQFF
.	TRBV27	TRBJ2-2	.	17	TGTGCCAGCAGTTTATTAGGGAAGGGGCTGGGAACCGGGGAGCTGTTTTTT	CASSLLGKGLGTGELFF
TRBD1	TRBV28	TRBJ1-2	many	14	TGTGCCAGCCAAAACAGGGGGGATTACTATGGCTACACCTTC	CASQNRGDYYGYTF
TRBD1	TRBV11-2	TRBJ2-7	.	14	TGTGCCAGCAGCCCGAGGGACAGGGATATCGAGCAGTACTTC	CASSPRDRDIEQYF
.	TRBV19	TRBJ1-4	.	15	TGTGCCAGTACTTCTCTCGGGGGTATTAATGAAAAACTGTTTTTT	CASTSLGGINEKLFF
.	TRBV4-2	TRBJ2-5	many	16	TGTGCCAGCAGCCAAGATCTGGACACAAAGGGCGAGACCCAGTACTTC	CASSQDLDTKGETQYF
.	TRBV3-1	TRBJ2-5	few	12	TGTGCCAGCAGCCAAAAGTTTGAGACCCAGTACTTC	CASSQKFETQYF
.	TRBV29-1	TRBJ2-5	many	12	TGCAGCGCCGAGGGGGGCCAAGAGACCCAGTACTTC	CSAEGGQETQYF
TRBD2	TRBV3-1	TRBJ2-1	few	15	TGTGCCAGCAGCCTAGGACTAGCGACCTACAATGAGCAGTTCTTC	CASSLGLATYNEQFF
TRBD1	TRBV10-3	TRBJ1-5	.	17	TGTGCCATCAGTGAGTCGGGTAGGGACAGGGGGCTTCAGCCCCAGCATTTT	CAISESGRDRGLQPQHF
TRBD1	TRBV24-1	TRBJ2-2	.	16	TGTGCCACCAGTGACCGGACAGGGAGGTACACCGGGGAGCTGTTTTTT	CATSDRTGRYTGELFF
TRBD2	TRBV3-1	TRBJ2-5	.	15	TGTGCCAGCAGCCTAGCGGGGAGCACCCTAGAGACCCAGTACTTC	CASSLAGSTLETQYF
TRBD2	TRBV7-9	TRBJ2-3	.	16	TGTGCCAGCACCCCGAGGGCTAGCGGGAACACAGATACGCAGTATTTT	CASTPRASGNTDTQYF
.	TRBV30	TRBJ1-2	many	13	TGTGCCTGGAGTGTATTAAGTAGCTATGGCTACACCTTC	CAWSVLSSYGYTF
.	TRBV29-1	TRBJ2-5	few	11	TGCAGCGTTGGTGTCCGCCTCGCCCAGTACTTC	CSVGVRLAQYF
.	TRBV30	TRBJ1-5	.	14	TGTGCCTGGAGGGGGCTTGGAGGCAATCAGCCCCAGCATTTT	CAWRGLGGNQPQHF
TRBD2	TRBV19	TRBJ2-7	many	15	TGTGCCAGTAGTTCCCCCCGGGACTATGTGTACGAGCAGTACTTC	CASSSPRDYVYEQYF
.	TRBV12-3/TRBV12-4	TRBJ2-7	few	12	TGTGCCAGCACTATCGGGGGAGGCGAGCAGTACTTC	CASTIGGGEQYF
TRBD2	TRBV20-1	TRBJ2-5	many	15	TGCAGTGCTAGAGACCTGACTAGCGGACAAGAGACCCAGTACTTC	CSARDLTSGQETQYF
.	TRBV25-1	TRBJ2-5	.	17	TGTGCCAGCTCATCCTCAGAGGGGGGGGTGTACCAAGAGACCCAGTACTTC	CASSSSEGGVYQETQYF
TRBD1	TRBV20-1	TRBJ2-2	many	16	TGCAGTGCTAGAGATGTGACAGGGGGGGGCACCGGGGAGCTGTTTTTT	CSARDVTGGGTGELFF
.	TRBV29-1	TRBJ2-7	.	11	TGCAGCGTTGGGCAGGGCCCCGAGCAGTACTTC	CSVGQGPEQYF
TRBD2	TRBV20-1	TRBJ2-7	.	18	TGCAGTGCAAGAGGGGGGGGACTAGCGGGACCAAGTAACTACGAGCAGTACTTC	CSARGGGLAGPSNYEQYF
TRBD2	TRBV28	TRBJ2-7	.	16	TGTGCCAGCAGTTTGATGTTTCTAGCGGGAACCTACGAGCAGTACTTC	CASSLMFLAGTYEQYF
.	TRBV25-1	TRBJ2-2	.	17	TGTGCCAGCAGTGAATCGATCGGTAGCTCGAACACCGGGGAGCTGTTTTTT	CASSESIGSSNTGELFF
.	TRBV19	TRBJ2-5	few	14	TGTGCCAGTAGGAAGCAGGGACCTCAAGAGACCCAGTACTTC	CASRKQGPQETQYF
.	TRBV3-1	TRBJ1-1	few	14	TGTGCCAGCAGCCCCCGAGCCACAGGGAAGGAAGCTTTCTTT	CASSPRATGKEAFF
TRBD1	TRBV27	TRBJ2-5	many	14	TGTGCCAGCAGTTCCCGGGACAGGGGTGAGACCCAGTACTTC	CASSSRDRGETQYF